This T cell receptor (beta chain) is from a study of CD8+CD57+ T cells in acquired aplastic anemia. Across the study: Mean DNA quantity obtained from sorted CD4+ and CD8+ cells was 3.2 ug. Study observations and caveats: Overlap between patients and controls comprised twenty-nine CD8+ CDR3 sequences.

The template for TCR beta VDJ and CDR3 sequence profiling was genomic DNA. Via MiXCR, TCRdb re-called the reads, giving one row per CDR3 protein. This table holds 150,000 to 200,000 distinct CDR3 sequences, roughly 47% found once. CDR1 is SNHLY and CDR2 is FYNNEI in the germline V gene. V lost 9 bases and J lost 0, with 11 bases in between. CDR3 size: 14 residues. This clonotype was seen repeatedly, ten times or more. The antigen remains undetermined. The sequence came from a human donor in good health. The source material was sorted CD4+, CD8+, or CD8+CD57+ T cells (not recorded which) from PBMCs. The J gene is TRBJ2-2, the V gene TRBV2; TRBD2 might be the D (5 bases). CDR3 protein: CARQRHSNTGELFF. As DNA, the CDR3 is TGTGCCAGACAGCGGCATTCGAACACCGGGGAGCTGTTTTTT.